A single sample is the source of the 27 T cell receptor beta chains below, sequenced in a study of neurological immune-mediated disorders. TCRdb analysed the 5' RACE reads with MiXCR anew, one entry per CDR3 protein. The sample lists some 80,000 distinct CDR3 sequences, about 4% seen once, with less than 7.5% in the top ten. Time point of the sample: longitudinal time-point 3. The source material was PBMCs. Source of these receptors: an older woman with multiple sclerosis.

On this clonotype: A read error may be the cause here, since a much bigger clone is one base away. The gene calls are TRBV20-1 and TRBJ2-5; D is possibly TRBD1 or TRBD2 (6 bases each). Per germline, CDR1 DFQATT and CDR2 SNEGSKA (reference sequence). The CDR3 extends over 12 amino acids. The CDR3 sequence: CSASGGQGTQYF. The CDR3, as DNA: TGCAGTGCTAGTGGGGGGCAAGGGACCCAGTACTTC.

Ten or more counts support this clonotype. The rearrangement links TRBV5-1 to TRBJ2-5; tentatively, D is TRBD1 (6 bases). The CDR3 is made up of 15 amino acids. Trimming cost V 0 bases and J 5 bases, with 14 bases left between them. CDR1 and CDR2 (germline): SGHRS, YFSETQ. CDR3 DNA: TGCGCCAGCAGCTTGGTGCAGGGGCGGTCGGAGACCCAGTACTTC. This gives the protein CASSLVQGRSETQYF.

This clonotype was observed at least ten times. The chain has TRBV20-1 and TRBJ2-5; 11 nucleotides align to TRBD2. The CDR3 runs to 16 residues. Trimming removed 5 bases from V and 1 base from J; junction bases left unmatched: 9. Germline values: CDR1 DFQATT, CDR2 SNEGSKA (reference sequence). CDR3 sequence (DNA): TGCAGTGCTCGATGGGTTAGCGGGGGGGCCCAAGAGACCCAGTACTTC. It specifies CSARWVSGGAQETQYF.

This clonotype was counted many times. For the CDR3, the DNA is TGTGCCAGCAGTTACCCGGCGGACCAGACCTACGAGCAGTACTTC. Encoded protein: CASSYPADQTYEQYF. The chain couples TRBV6-2 or TRBV6-3 to TRBJ2-7; D gene unclear. Germline V gene lookup returns CDR1 MNHEY and CDR2 SVGEGT. There are 15 residues in the CDR3. The V end lost 2 bases, the J end lost 2 bases, and 13 bases lay between the germline ends.

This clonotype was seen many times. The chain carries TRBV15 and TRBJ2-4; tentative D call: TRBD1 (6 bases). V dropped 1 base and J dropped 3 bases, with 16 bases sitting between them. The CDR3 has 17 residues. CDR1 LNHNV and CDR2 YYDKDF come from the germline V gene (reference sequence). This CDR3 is CATSRVSGTRGKNIQYF. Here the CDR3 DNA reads TGTGCCACCAGCAGAGTCTCCGGGACAAGGGGCAAAAACATTCAGTACTTC. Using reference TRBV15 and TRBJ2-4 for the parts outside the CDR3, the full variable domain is DAMVIQNPRYQVTQFGKPVTLSCSQTLNHNVMYWYQQKSSQAPKLLFHYYDKDFNNEADTPDNFQSRRPNTSFCFLDIRSPGLGDTAMYLCATSRVSGTRGKNIQYFGAGTRLSVL.

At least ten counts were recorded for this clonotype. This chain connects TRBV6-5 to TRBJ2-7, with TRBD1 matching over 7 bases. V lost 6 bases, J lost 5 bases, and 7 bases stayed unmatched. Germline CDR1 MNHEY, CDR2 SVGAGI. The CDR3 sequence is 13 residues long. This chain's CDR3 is CASRPPTGNEQYF. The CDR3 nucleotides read TGTGCCAGCAGGCCCCCGACAGGGAACGAGCAGTACTTC.

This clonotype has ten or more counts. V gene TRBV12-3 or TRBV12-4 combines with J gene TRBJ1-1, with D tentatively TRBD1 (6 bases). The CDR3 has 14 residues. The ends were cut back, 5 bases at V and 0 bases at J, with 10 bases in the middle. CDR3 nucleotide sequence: TGTGCCAGCAGTCAGGACAGTTTGAACACTGAAGCTTTCTTT. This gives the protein CASSQDSLNTEAFF.

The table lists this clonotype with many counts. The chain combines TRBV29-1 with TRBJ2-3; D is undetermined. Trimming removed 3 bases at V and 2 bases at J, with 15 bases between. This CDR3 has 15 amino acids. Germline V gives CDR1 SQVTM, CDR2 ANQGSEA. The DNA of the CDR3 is TGCAGCGTTGATTATTGGCAGGAGCCCACAGATACGCAGTATTTT. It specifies CSVDYWQEPTDTQYF.

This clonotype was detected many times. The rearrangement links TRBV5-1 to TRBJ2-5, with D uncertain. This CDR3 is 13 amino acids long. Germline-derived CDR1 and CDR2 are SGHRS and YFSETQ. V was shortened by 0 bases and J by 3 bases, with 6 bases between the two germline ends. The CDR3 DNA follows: TGCGCCAGCAGCTTGGTGGTCGAAGAGACCCAGTACTTC. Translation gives CASSLVVEETQYF. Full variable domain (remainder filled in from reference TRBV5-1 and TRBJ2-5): KAGVTQTPRYLIKTRGQQVTLSCSPISGHRSVSWYQQTPGQGLQFLFEYFSETQRNKGNFPGRFSGRQFSNSRSEMNVSTLELGDSALYLCASSLVVEETQYFGPGTRLLVL.

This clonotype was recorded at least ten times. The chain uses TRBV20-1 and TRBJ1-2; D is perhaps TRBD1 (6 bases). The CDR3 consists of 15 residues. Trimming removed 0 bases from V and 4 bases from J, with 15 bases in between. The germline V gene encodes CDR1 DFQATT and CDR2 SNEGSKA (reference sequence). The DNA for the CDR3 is TGCAGTGCTAGAGATCACGGGGGCCCCATCTATGGCTACACCTTC. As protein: CSARDHGGPIYGYTF.

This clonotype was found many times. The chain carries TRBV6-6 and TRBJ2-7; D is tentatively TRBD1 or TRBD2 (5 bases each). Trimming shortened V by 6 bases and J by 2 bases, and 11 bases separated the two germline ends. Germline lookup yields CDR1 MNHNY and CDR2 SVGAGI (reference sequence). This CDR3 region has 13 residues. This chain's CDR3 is CASSSGHTYEQYF. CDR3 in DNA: TGTGCCAGCAGCAGCGGACACACCTACGAGCAGTACTTC.

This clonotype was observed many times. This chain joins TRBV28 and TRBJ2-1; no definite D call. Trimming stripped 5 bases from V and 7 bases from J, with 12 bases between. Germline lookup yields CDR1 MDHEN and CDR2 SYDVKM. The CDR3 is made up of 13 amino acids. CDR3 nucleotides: TGTGCCAGCAGTGTAGCTAATATGAATGAGCAGTTCTTC. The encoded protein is CASSVANMNEQFF.

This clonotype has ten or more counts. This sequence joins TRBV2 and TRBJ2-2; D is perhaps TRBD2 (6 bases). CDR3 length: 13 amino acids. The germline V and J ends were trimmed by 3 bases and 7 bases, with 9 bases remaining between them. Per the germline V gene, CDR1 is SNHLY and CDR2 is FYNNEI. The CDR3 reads CASSEGLDGELFF. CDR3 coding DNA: TGTGCCAGCAGTGAGGGACTGGACGGGGAGCTGTTTTTT.

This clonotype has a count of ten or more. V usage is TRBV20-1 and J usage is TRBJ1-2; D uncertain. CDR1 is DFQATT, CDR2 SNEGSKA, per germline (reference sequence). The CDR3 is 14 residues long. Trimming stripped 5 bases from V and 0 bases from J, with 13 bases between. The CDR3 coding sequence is TGCAGTGCTCAGAGGACGGCAGCTAACTATGGCTACACCTTC. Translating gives CSAQRTAANYGYTF.

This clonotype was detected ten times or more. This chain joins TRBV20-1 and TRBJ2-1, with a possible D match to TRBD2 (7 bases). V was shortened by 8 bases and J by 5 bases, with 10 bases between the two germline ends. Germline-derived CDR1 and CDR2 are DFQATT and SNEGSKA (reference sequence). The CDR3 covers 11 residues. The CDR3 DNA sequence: TGCAGTAGGGGGGGAAACAATGAGCAGTTCTTC. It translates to CSRGGNNEQFF.

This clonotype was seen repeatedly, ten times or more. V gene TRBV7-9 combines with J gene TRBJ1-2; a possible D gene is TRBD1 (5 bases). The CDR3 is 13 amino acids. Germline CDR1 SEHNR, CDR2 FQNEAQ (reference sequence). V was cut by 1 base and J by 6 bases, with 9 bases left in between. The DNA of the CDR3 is TGTGCCAGCAGCTTAGACTGGGGCAATGGCTACACCTTC. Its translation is CASSLDWGNGYTF.

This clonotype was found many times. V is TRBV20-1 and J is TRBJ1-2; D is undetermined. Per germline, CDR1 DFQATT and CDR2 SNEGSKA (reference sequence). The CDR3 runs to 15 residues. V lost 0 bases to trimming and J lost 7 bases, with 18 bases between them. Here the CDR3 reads CSARDPRSLRSGYTF. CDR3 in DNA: TGCAGTGCTAGAGATCCCCGGAGTTTACGTAGTGGCTACACCTTC.

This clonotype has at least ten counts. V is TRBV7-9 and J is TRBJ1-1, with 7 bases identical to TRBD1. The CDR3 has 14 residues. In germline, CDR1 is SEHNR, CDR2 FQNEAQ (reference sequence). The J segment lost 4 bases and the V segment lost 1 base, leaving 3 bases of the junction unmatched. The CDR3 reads CASSLGSGGTEAFF. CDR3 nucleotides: TGTGCCAGCAGCTTAGGCTCAGGGGGCACTGAAGCTTTCTTT.

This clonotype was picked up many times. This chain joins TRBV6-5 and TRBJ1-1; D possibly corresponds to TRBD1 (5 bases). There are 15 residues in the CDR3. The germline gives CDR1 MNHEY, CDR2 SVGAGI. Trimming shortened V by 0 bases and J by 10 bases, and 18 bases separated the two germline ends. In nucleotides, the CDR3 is TGTGCCAGCAGTTACTCACAGGTCGCTCAAGGTGGAGCTTTCTTT. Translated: CASSYSQVAQGGAFF.

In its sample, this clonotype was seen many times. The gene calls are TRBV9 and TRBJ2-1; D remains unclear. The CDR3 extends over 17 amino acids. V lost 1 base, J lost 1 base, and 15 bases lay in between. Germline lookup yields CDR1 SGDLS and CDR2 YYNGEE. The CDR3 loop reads CASSVPPGESSYNEQFF. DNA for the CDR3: TGTGCCAGCAGCGTACCCCCCGGAGAATCATCCTACAATGAGCAGTTCTTC. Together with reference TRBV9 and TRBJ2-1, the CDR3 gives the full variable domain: DSGVTQTPKHLITATGQRVTLRCSPRSGDLSVYWYQQSLDQGLQFLIQYYNGEERAKGNILERFSAQQFPDLHSELNLSSLELGDSALYFCASSVPPGESSYNEQFFGPGTRLTVL.

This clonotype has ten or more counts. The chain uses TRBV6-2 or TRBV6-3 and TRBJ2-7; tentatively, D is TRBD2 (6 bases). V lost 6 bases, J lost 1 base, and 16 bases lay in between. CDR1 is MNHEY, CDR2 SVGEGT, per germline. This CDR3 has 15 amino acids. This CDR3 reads CASRGGALASYEQYF. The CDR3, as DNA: TGTGCCAGCAGAGGCGGGGCGCTAGCATCCTACGAGCAGTACTTC.

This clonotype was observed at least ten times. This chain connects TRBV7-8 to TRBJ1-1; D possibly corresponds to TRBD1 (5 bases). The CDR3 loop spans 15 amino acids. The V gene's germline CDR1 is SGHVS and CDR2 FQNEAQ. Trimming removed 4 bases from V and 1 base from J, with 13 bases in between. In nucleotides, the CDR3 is TGTGCCAGCAGCTCGTACTCCGGGACGAACACTGAAGCTTTCTTT. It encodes CASSSYSGTNTEAFF.

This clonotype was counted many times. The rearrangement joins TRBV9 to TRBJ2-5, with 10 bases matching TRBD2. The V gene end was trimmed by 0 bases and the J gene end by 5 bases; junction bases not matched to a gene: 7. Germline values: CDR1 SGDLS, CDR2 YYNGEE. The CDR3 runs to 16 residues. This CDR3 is CASSVGERGGRETQYF. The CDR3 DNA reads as TGTGCCAGCAGCGTAGGGGAGCGGGGGGGCCGGGAGACCCAGTACTTC.

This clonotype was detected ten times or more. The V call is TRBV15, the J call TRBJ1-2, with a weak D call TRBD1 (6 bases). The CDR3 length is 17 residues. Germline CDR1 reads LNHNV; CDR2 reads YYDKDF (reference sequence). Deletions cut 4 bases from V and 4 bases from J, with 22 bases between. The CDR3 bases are TGTGCCACCAGCATAACCCCGGCTGGACAGAACTTCTATGGCTACACCTTC. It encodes CATSITPAGQNFYGYTF.

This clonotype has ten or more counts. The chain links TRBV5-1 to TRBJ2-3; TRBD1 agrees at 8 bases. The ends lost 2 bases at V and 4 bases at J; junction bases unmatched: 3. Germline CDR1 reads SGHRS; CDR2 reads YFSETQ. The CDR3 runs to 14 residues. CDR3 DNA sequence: TGCGCCAGCAGCTTAGGACAGGGTGCAGATACGCAGTATTTT. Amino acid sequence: CASSLGQGADTQYF.

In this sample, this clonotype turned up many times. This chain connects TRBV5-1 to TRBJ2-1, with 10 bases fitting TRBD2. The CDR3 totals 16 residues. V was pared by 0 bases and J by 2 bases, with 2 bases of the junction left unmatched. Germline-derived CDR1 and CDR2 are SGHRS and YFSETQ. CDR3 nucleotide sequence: TGCGCCAGCAGCTTGGACCTAGCGGGGGCCTACAATGAGCAGTTCTTC. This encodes CASSLDLAGAYNEQFF.

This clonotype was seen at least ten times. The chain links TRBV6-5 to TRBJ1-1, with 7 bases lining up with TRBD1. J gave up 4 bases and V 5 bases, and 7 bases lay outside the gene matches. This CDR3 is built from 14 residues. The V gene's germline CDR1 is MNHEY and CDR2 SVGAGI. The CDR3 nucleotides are TGTGCCAGCAGTCCGACAGGGAAGCGCACTGAAGCTTTCTTT. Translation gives CASSPTGKRTEAFF.